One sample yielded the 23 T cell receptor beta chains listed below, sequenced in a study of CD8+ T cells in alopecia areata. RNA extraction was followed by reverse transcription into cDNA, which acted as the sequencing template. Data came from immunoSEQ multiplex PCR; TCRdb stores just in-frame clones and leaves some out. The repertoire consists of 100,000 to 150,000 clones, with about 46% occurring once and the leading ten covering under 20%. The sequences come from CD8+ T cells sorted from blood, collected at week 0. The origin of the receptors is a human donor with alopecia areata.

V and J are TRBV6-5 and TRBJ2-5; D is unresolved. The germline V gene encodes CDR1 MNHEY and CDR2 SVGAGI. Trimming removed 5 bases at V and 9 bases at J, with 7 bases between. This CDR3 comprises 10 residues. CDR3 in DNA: TGTGCCAGCAGTGAGGACCCCCAGTACTTC. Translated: CASSEDPQYF.

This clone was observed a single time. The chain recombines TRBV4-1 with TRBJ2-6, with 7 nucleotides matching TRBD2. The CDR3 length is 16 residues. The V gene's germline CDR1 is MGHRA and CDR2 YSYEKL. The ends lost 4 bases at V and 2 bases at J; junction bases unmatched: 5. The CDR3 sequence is CASSLRGLAGANVLTF. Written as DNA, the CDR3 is TGCGCCAGCAGCCTTAGAGGACTAGCTGGGGCCAACGTCCTGACTTTC.

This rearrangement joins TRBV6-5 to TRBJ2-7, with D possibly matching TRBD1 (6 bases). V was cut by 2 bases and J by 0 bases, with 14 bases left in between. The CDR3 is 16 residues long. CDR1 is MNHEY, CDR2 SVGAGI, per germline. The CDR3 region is CASSYTDSSPSYEQYF. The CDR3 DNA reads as TGTGCCAGCAGTTACACGGACAGTAGCCCCTCCTACGAGCAGTACTTC.

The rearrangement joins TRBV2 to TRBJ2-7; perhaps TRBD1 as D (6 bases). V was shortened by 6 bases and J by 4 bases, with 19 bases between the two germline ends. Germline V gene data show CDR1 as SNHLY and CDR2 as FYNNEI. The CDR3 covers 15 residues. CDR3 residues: CASRTPTGKGYEQYF. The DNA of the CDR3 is TGTGCCAGCAGGACCCCAACAGGGAAGGGGTACGAGCAGTACTTC. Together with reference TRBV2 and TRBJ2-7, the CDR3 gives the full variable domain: EPEVTQTPSHQVTQMGQEVILRCVPISNHLYFYWYRQILGQKVEFLVSFYNNEISEKSEIFDDQFSVERPDGSNFTLKIRSTKLEDSAMYFCASRTPTGKGYEQYFGPGTRLTVT.

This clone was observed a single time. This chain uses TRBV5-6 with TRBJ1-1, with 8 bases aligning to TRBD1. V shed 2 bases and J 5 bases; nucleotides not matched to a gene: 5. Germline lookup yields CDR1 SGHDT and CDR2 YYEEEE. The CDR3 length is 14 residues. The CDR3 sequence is CASSFWTGPTEAFF. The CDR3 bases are TGTGCCAGCAGCTTCTGGACAGGGCCTACTGAAGCTTTCTTT.

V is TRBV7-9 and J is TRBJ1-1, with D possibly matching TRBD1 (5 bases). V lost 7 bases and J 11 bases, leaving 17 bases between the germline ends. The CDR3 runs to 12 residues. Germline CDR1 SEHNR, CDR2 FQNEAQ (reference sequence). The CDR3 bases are TGTGCCAGCATGGGGGGAGAGTCTCGGGCTTTCTTT. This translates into CASMGGESRAFF.

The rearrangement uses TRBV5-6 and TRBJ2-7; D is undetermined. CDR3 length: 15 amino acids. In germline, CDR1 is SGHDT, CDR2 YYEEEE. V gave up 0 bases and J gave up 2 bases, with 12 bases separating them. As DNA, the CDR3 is TGTGCCAGCAGCTTGGACCGGGCAGCACCCTACGAGCAGTACTTC. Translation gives CASSLDRAAPYEQYF.

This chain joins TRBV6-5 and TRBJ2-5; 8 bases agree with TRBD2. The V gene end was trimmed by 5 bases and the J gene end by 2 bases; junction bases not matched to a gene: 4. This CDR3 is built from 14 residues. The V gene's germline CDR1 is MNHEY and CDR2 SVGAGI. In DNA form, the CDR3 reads TGTGCCAGCAGTGTAAGCGGGGGTCAAGAGACCCAGTACTTC. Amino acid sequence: CASSVSGGQETQYF.

CDR3 nucleotides: TGTGCCAGCAGCCAAGATCTCAGTCACGAGCAGTACTTC. As protein: CASSQDLSHEQYF. The chain uses TRBV4-2 and TRBJ2-7; no definite D call. CDR3 length: 13 residues. Germline values: CDR1 LGHNA, CDR2 YNFKEQ. V was trimmed by 0 bases and J by 5 bases, leaving 8 bases between them.

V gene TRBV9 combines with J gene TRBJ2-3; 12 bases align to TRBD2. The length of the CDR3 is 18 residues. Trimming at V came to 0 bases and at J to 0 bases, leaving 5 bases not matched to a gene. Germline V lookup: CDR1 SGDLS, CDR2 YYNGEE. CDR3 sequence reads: CASSVEGLAGLSTDTQYF. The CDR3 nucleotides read TGTGCCAGCAGCGTAGAGGGACTAGCGGGTCTGAGCACAGATACGCAGTATTTT.

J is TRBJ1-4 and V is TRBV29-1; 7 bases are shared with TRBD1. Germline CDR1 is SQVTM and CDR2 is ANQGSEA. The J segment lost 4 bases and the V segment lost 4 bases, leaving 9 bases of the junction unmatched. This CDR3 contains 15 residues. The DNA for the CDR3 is TGCAGCGTTGGGGGGACAGTCGATAGTAATGAAAAACTGTTTTTT. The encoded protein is CSVGGTVDSNEKLFF.

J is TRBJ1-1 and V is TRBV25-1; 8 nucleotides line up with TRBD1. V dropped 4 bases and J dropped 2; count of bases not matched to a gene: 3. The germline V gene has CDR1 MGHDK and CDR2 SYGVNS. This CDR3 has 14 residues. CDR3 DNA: TGTGCCAGCAGTGCTGGACAGGGAAACACTGAAGCTTTCTTT. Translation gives CASSAGQGNTEAFF. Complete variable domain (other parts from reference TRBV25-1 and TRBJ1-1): EADIYQTPRYLVIGTGKKITLECSQTMGHDKMYWYQQDPGMELHLIHYSYGVNSTEKGDLSSESTVSRIRTEHFPLTLESARPSHTSQYLCASSAGQGNTEAFFGQGTRLTVV.

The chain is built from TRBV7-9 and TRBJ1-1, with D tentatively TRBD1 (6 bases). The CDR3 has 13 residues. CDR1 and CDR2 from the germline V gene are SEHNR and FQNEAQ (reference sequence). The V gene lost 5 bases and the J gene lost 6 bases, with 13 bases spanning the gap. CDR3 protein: CASSQPGEPEAFF. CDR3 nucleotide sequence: TGTGCCAGCAGCCAACCAGGGGAGCCTGAAGCTTTCTTT.

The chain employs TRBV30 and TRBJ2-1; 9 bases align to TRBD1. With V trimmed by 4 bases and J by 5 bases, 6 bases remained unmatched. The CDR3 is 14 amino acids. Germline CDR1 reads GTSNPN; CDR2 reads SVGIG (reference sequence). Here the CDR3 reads CAWITGTGNNEQFF. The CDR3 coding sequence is TGTGCCTGGATCACCGGGACAGGGAACAATGAGCAGTTCTTC.

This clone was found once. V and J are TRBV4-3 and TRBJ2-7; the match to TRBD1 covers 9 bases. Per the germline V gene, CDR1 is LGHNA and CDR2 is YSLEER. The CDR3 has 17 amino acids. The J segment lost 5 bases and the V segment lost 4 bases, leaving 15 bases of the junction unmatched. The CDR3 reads CASSLSRWTGDLHEQYF. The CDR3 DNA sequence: TGCGCCAGCAGCCTTTCAAGGTGGACAGGGGACCTTCACGAGCAGTACTTC.

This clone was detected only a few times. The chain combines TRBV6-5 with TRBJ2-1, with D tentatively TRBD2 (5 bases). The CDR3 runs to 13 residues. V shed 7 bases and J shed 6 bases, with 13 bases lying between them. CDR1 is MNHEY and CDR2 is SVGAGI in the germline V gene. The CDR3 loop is CASTRTGGNEQFF. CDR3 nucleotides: TGTGCCAGCACCAGGACTGGCGGCAATGAGCAGTTCTTC.

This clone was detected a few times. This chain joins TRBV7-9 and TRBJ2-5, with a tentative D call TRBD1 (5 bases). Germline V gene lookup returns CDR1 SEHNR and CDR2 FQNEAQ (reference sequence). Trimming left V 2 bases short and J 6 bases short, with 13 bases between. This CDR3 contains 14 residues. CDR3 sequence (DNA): TGTGCCAGCAGCTTATCTGCAGGGCTGAAGACCCAGTACTTC. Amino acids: CASSLSAGLKTQYF.

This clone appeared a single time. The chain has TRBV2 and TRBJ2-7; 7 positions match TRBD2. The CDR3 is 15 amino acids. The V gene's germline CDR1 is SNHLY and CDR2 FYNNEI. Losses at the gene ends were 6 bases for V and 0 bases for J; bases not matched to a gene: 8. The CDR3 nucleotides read TGTGCCAGCAGGGCTCGGGGGGTTCACTCCTACGAGCAGTACTTC. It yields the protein CASRARGVHSYEQYF. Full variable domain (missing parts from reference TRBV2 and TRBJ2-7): EPEVTQTPSHQVTQMGQEVILRCVPISNHLYFYWYRQILGQKVEFLVSFYNNEISEKSEIFDDQFSVERPDGSNFTLKIRSTKLEDSAMYFCASRARGVHSYEQYFGPGTRLTVT.

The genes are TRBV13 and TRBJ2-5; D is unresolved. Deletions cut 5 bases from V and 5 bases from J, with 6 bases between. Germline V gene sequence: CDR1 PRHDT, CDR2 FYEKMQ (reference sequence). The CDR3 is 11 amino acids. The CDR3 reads CASSPSETQYF. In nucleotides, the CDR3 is TGTGCCAGCAGCCCCTCGGAGACCCAGTACTTC.

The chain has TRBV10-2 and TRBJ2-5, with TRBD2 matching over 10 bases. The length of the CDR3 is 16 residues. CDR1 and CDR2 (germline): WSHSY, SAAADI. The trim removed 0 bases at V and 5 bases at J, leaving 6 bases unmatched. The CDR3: CASSESSGGAPETQYF. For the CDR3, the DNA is TGCGCCAGCAGTGAGTCCAGCGGGGGGGCCCCGGAGACCCAGTACTTC.

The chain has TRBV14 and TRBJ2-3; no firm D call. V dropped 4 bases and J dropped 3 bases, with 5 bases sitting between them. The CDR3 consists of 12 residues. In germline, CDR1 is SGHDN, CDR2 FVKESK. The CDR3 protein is CASSRRTDTQYF. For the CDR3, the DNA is TGTGCCAGCAGCCGAAGAACAGATACGCAGTATTTT.

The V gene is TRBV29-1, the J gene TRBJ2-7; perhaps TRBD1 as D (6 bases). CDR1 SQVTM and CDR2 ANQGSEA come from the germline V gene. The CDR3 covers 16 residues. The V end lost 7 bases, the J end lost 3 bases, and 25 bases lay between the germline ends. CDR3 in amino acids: CSAQSGMAGALYEQYF. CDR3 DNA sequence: TGCAGCGCCCAGAGTGGCATGGCAGGGGCGCTCTACGAGCAGTACTTC.

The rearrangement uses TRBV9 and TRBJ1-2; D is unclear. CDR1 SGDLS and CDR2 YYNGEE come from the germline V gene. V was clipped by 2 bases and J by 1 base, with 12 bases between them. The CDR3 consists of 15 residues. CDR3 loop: CASSVHVRDNYGYTF. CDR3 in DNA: TGTGCCAGCAGCGTCCACGTACGGGATAACTATGGCTACACCTTC.